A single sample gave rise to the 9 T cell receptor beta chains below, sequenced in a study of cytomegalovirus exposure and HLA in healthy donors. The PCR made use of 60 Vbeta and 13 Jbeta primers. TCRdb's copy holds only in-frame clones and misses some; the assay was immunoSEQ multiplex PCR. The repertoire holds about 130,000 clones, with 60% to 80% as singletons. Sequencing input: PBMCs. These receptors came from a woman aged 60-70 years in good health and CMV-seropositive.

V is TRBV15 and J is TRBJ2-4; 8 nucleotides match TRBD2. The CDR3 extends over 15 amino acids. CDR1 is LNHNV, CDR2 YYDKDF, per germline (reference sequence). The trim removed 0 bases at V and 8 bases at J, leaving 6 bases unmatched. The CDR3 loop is CATSRDPVGGDIQYF. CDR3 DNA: TGTGCCACCAGCAGAGATCCTGTCGGGGGGGACATTCAGTACTTC.

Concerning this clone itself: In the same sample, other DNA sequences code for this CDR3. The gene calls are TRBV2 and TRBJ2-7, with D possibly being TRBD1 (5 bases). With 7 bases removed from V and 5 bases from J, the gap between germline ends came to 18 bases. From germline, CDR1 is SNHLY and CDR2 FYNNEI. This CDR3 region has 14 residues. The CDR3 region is CASTGQQGYDEQYF. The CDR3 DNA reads TGTGCCAGCACTGGGCAGCAGGGCTACGACGAGCAGTACTTC.

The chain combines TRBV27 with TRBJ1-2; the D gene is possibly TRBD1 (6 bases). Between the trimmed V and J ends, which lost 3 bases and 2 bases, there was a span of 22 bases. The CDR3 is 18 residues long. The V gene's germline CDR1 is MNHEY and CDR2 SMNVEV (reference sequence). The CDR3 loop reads CASSFSGAGEILNYGYTF. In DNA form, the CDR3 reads TGTGCCAGCAGTTTTTCAGGGGCAGGGGAGATTCTGAACTATGGCTACACCTTC.

DNA of the CDR3: TGTGCCAGCAGTGAGTTGGGGGAGGTGACCCAGTACTTC. Translating it yields CASSELGEVTQYF. V is TRBV2 and J is TRBJ2-5; D might be TRBD2 (6 bases). The CDR3 has 13 amino acids. Germline loops: CDR1 SNHLY, CDR2 FYNNEI. V was cut by 3 bases and J by 7 bases, with 12 bases left in between.

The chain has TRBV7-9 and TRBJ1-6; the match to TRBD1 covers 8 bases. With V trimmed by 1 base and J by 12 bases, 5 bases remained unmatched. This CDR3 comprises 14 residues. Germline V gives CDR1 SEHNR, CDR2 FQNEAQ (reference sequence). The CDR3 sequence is CASSLGQGARPLHF. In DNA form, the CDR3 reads TGTGCCAGCAGCTTAGGGCAGGGGGCCCGACCCCTCCACTTT.

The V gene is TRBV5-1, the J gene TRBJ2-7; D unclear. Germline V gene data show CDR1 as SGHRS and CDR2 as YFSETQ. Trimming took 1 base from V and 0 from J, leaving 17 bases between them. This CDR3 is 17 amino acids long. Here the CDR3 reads CASSLRSQAPSSYEQYF. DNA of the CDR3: TGCGCCAGCAGCTTGCGTTCTCAGGCCCCCAGCTCCTACGAGCAGTACTTC.

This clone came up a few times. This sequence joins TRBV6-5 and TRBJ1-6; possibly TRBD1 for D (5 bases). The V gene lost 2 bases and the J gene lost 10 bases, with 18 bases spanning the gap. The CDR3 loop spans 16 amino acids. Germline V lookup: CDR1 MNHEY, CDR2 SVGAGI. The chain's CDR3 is CASSYQPAGGDSPLHF. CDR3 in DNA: TGTGCCAGCAGTTACCAACCTGCGGGGGGTGACTCACCCCTCCACTTT.

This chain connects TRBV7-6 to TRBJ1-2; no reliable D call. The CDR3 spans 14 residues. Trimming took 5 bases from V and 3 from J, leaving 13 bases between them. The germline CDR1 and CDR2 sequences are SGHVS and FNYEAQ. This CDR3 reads CASSALAGDYGYTF. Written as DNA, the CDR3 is TGTGCCAGCAGCGCCTTAGCGGGTGACTATGGCTACACCTTC.

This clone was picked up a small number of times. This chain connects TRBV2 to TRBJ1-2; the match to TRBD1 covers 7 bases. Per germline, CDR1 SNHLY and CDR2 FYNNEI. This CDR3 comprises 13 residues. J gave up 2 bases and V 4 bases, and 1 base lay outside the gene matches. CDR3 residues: CASSVQGNYGYTF. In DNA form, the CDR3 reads TGTGCCAGCAGTGTACAGGGGAACTATGGCTACACCTTC.